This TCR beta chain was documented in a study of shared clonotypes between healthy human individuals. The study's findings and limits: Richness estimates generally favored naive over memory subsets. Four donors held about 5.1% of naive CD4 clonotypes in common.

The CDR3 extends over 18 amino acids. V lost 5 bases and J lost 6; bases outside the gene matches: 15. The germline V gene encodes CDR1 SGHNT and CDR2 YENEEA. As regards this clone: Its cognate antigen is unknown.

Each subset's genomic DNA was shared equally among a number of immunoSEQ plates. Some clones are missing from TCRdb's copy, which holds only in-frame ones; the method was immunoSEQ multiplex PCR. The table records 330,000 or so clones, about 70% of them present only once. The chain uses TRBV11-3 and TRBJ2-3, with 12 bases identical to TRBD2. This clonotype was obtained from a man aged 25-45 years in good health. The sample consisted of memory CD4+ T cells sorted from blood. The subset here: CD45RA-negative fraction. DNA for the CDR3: TGTGCCAGCAGCCGCGGAGAGACTAGCGGGAGTCGAGGGGATACGCAGTATTTT. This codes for CASSRGETSGSRGDTQYF.